The TCR beta chain described here comes from a study of T cells in Graves' hyperthyroidism and ophthalmopathy. Overall study: Peripheral blood was taken when the disease was first diagnosed, before any treatment began. Regarding the study as a whole: In the analysis, a 13 V-J model separated ophthalmopathy from stable hyperthyroidism.

This clonotype was recorded at least ten times. Its antigen remains unknown. From germline, CDR1 is SNHLY and CDR2 FYNNEI. The CDR3 extends over 14 amino acids. V lost 7 bases and J 6 bases, leaving 19 bases between the germline ends. TCR beta CDR3 regions were amplified from RNA transcripts. HTBI primers drove first-round RT-PCR of the TCR CDR3. MiXCR, run by TCRdb on the multiplex PCR reads, gives a single entry per CDR3 protein. The sample lists under 250,000 distinct CDR3 sequences; about 24% were seen once. Those patients with uncontrolled infection, other autoimmune disease, pregnancy or lactation were excluded.

The chain joins TRBV2 to TRBJ2-7; D is unclear. This clonotype was obtained from a middle-aged woman with Graves' ophthalmopathy. Sample: blood. The CDR3 DNA reads TGTGCCAGCACACCCCAGCACGTGGGGATCGAGCAGTACTTC. Translation gives CASTPQHVGIEQYF.